This T cell receptor beta chain was identified in a study of cytomegalovirus exposure and HLA in healthy donors. Study information: The same platform as the approximately 700 first-cohort repertoires was used for the 95 to 150 validation repertoires, a later analysis reported.

The assay was immunoSEQ multiplex PCR, and TCRdb's table has in-frame clones only and misses some. The table includes about 340,000 clones, roughly 88% detected once. The germline V gene has CDR1 MDHEN and CDR2 SYDVKM. V lost 6 bases and J lost 6; bases outside the gene matches: 4. This CDR3 comprises 13 residues. The sequenced sample consisted of PBMCs. The TCR comes from a woman between 18 and 29 years old in good health and CMV-seronegative. This chain connects TRBV28 to TRBJ2-3; 9 bases are a match to TRBD1. CDR3 bases: TGTGCCAGCAGATTACAGGGGGCGGATACGCAGTATTTT. Translated: CASRLQGADTQYF.